What follows are 20 T cell receptor beta chains derived from one specimen sequenced in a study of T cells in Graves' hyperthyroidism and ophthalmopathy. The source material, RNA transcripts, was used to amplify TCR beta CDR3 regions. Primed by the HTBI set, a first-round RT-PCR was run on the TCR CDR3. TCRdb independently ran MiXCR on the multiplex PCR reads; one entry per CDR3 protein. This table has about 640,000 distinct CDR3 sequences, nearly 45% appearing once. Input material: peripheral blood or thyroid tissue (not recorded which). These receptors were obtained from an adult man with Graves' disease, either hyperthyroidism or ophthalmopathy (not recorded which).

Ten or more counts support this clonotype. The chain couples TRBV29-1 to TRBJ1-4, with D perhaps matching TRBD1 (5 bases). The V end lost 5 bases, the J end lost 8 bases, and 15 bases lay between the germline ends. There are 13 residues in the CDR3. The V gene's germline CDR1 is SQVTM and CDR2 ANQGSEA. The DNA for the CDR3 is TGCAGCGTTCTCCTCACGGGGCGAGAAAAACTGTTTTTT. This codes for CSVLLTGREKLFF.

A remark on this clonotype: Given a much more abundant clone one base away, this may be a read error. V gene TRBV7-9 combines with J gene TRBJ1-6; D is uncertain. The germline V gene has CDR1 SEHNR and CDR2 FQNEAQ (reference sequence). The CDR3 consists of 15 residues. For the CDR3, the DNA is TGTGCCAGCAGCTTAGTTGGCCAGTATAGTTCACCCCTCCACTTT. Translating gives CASSLVGQYSSPLHF.

This clonotype came up many times. The V call is TRBV7-9, the J call TRBJ1-1; 7 bases agree with TRBD1. The CDR3 loop spans 11 amino acids. CDR1 is SEHNR and CDR2 is FQNEAQ in the germline V gene (reference sequence). V lost 4 bases, J lost 11 bases, and 4 bases stayed unmatched. CDR3 sequence (DNA): TGTGCCAGCAGCTCGGGACAGAGGGCTTTCTTT. Residues: CASSSGQRAFF.

This clonotype was counted ten times or more. The rearrangement uses TRBV29-1 and TRBJ1-3; no reliable D call. Germline lookup yields CDR1 SQVTM and CDR2 ANQGSEA. The CDR3 runs to 11 residues. The CDR3 bases are TGCGGCGCCGGGTCTGGAAACACCATATATTTT. Translation gives CGAGSGNTIYF.

This clonotype was seen at least ten times. The CDR3 spells CASSLTQGGNGELFF. For the CDR3, the DNA is TGTGCCAGCAGCTTAACACAAGGGGGCAACGGGGAGCTGTTTTTT. The chain combines TRBV7-3 with TRBJ2-2; 7 nucleotides agree with TRBD1. The CDR3 consists of 15 residues. Germline CDR1 reads SGHTA; CDR2 reads FQGTGA. The ends lost 0 bases at V and 7 bases at J; junction bases unmatched: 5.

The chain has TRBV5-6 and TRBJ1-5; 12 nucleotides line up with TRBD1. CDR3 length equals 17 residues. In germline, CDR1 is SGHDT, CDR2 YYEEEE. With 3 bases clipped from V and 5 bases from J, the junction kept 9 bases outside the gene matches. The chain's CDR3 is CASSSAGTGGPYQPQHF. CDR3 bases: TGTGCCAGCAGCTCAGCCGGGACAGGGGGCCCGTATCAGCCCCAGCATTTT.

Note on this clonotype: Germline and junction disagree at one end, which may indicate a read error. The V gene is TRBV20-1, the J gene TRBJ1-1; the match to TRBD1 covers 9 bases. Germline-derived CDR1 and CDR2 are DFQATT and SNEGSKA (reference sequence). The CDR3 consists of 13 residues. The CDR3 DNA is TGCGGTGCTGAACTAACAGGGGGCGGTGAAGCTTTCTTT. Translation: CGAELTGGGEAFF.

The rearrangement links TRBV7-9 to TRBJ1-4; no firm D call. Germline CDR1 SEHNR, CDR2 FQNEAQ (reference sequence). The germline V and J ends were trimmed by 5 bases and 8 bases, with 15 bases remaining between them. This CDR3 region has 14 residues. Written as DNA, the CDR3 is TGTGCCAGCAGCCAAGAACCTATCGGGGAAAAACTGTTTTTT. Translation gives CASSQEPIGEKLFF. The full variable domain, its missing parts supplied by reference TRBV7-9 and TRBJ1-4, is DTGVSQNPRHKITKRGQNVTFRCDPISEHNRLYWYRQTLGQGPEFLTYFQNEAQLEKSRLLSDRFSAERPKGSFSTLEIQRTEQGDSAMYLCASSQEPIGEKLFFGSGTQLSVL.

V usage is TRBV11-1 and J usage is TRBJ1-1, with D maybe TRBD1 (6 bases). The CDR3 has 17 residues. The V end lost 3 bases, the J end lost 5 bases, and 22 bases lay between the germline ends. Germline CDR1 and CDR2: SGHAT and FQDESV (reference sequence). In DNA form, the CDR3 reads TGTGCCAGCAGCTTGAGACCGGGGAGCGGAAGGGGGACTGAAGCTTTCTTT. Translation gives CASSLRPGSGRGTEAFF.

This chain joins TRBV29-1 and TRBJ2-7; TRBD2 aligns across 7 bases. The CDR3 runs 13 residues. CDR1 is SQVTM, CDR2 ANQGSEA, per germline. With 6 bases clipped from V and 2 bases from J, the junction kept 7 bases outside the gene matches. CDR3 nucleotide sequence: TGCAGCGTGGGAACTAGCGCTGCCTACGAGCAGTACTTC. Translated: CSVGTSAAYEQYF.

This clonotype occurred a few times. The chain links TRBV6-5 to TRBJ1-2; the D is unclear. V lost 2 bases to trimming and J lost 12 bases, with 13 bases between them. Germline V gives CDR1 MNHEY, CDR2 SVGAGI. The CDR3 spans 12 residues. Here the CDR3 DNA reads TGTGCCAGCAGTTACCCCGGAGTCGGCGACACCTTC. Its translation is CASSYPGVGDTF.

The rearrangement links TRBV2 to TRBJ1-2, with D possibly being TRBD1 (5 bases). CDR3 size: 16 residues. The germline V gene encodes CDR1 SNHLY and CDR2 FYNNEI. The V gene lost 5 bases and the J gene lost 1 base, with 17 bases spanning the gap. CDR3 nucleotide sequence: TGTGCCAGCAGTTACTCGTTAGGGGAAGATAACTATGGCTACACCTTC. It translates to CASSYSLGEDNYGYTF.

The chain employs TRBV29-1 and TRBJ1-1, with D possibly matching TRBD1 (5 bases). V dropped 4 bases and J dropped 3 bases, with 15 bases sitting between them. The CDR3 covers 14 residues. Looked up from germline, CDR1 is SQVTM and CDR2 is ANQGSEA. The CDR3: CSVAPGTFDTEAFF. CDR3 sequence (DNA): TGCAGCGTTGCCCCCGGGACCTTTGACACTGAAGCTTTCTTT. Based on the CDR3 plus reference TRBV29-1 and TRBJ1-1, the full variable domain is SAVISQKPSRDICQRGTSLTIQCQVDSQVTMMFWYRQQPGQSLTLIATANQGSEATYESGFVIDKFPISRPNLTFSTLTVSNMSPEDSSIYLCSVAPGTFDTEAFFGQGTRLTVV.

V usage is TRBV29-1 and J usage is TRBJ2-5; 9 positions match TRBD1. The ends lost 4 bases at V and 5 bases at J; junction bases unmatched: 5. Germline V gene sequence: CDR1 SQVTM, CDR2 ANQGSEA. The CDR3 is made up of 13 amino acids. In DNA form, the CDR3 reads TGCAGCGTTGGGGAACAGGGGGCGGAGACCCAGTACTTC. This codes for CSVGEQGAETQYF.

The chain uses TRBV15 and TRBJ2-3; D call uncertain. The CDR3 has 15 residues. V was pared by 4 bases and J by 2 bases, with 13 bases between. CDR1 LNHNV and CDR2 YYDKDF come from the germline V gene (reference sequence). CDR3 DNA: TGTGCCACCAGCACAGGTTCCTACAACACAGATACGCAGTATTTT. Protein sequence: CATSTGSYNTDTQYF.

In this sample, this clonotype turned up many times. The J gene is TRBJ2-7, the V gene TRBV9; 10 nucleotides match TRBD2. With V trimmed by 5 bases and J by 3 bases, 2 bases remained unmatched. The CDR3 covers 13 residues. Germline CDR1 and CDR2: SGDLS and YYNGEE. The DNA of the CDR3 is TGTGCCAGCAGACCTAGCGGGGGCTACGAGCAGTACTTC. The encoded protein is CASRPSGGYEQYF.

In this sample, this clonotype turned up many times. This CDR3 is CAISRTVNTEAFF. CDR3 bases: TGTGCCATCAGTCGGACAGTGAACACTGAAGCTTTCTTT. The genes are TRBV10-3 and TRBJ1-1; TRBD1 is a possible D gene (6 bases). Germline V gene lookup returns CDR1 ENHRY and CDR2 SYGVKD. The CDR3 is 13 residues long. V was clipped by 5 bases and J by 0 bases, with 7 bases between them.

This clonotype came up a few times. The chain employs TRBV19 and TRBJ1-5; D not certain. CDR3 length: 14 amino acids. The V gene lost 3 bases and the J gene lost 9 bases, with 15 bases spanning the gap. Germline lookup yields CDR1 LNHDA and CDR2 SQIVND (reference sequence). CDR3 in DNA: TGTGCCAGTAGTATTGTAGGTGTGGGTGGGCCCCAGCATTTT. This gives the protein CASSIVGVGGPQHF.

This clonotype was detected a few times. The rearrangement uses TRBV20-1 and TRBJ1-5, with 12 positions matching TRBD1. With 7 bases clipped from V and 7 bases from J, the junction kept 5 bases outside the gene matches. The CDR3 loop spans 13 amino acids. From germline, CDR1 is DFQATT and CDR2 SNEGSKA (reference sequence). The CDR3 region is CSVRGQGAQPQHF. DNA for the CDR3: TGCAGTGTCAGGGGACAGGGGGCACAGCCCCAGCATTTT.

This sequence joins TRBV12-3 or TRBV12-4 and TRBJ1-2; possible D gene TRBD1, 5 bases. CDR3 size: 16 residues. V shed 3 bases and J shed 3 bases, with 17 bases lying between them. CDR3 bases: TGTGCCAGCAGTTTGAGGCGCAGGGCCTTTTACTATGGCTACACCTTC. Translated, it gives CASSLRRRAFYYGYTF.